The rows below give T cell receptor beta chains drawn from one sample of a study of cytomegalovirus exposure and HLA in healthy donors. This table comes from immunoSEQ multiplex PCR, and its TCRdb copy is limited to in-frame clones, with some not included. The sample lists 110,000 or so clones; 75% to 85% were seen once. Sequenced input: PBMCs. The receptors originated from a man aged 18 to 29 in good health and CMV-seronegative. Each CDR3 is given with its conserved first and last residue. The order of the fields is J gene, D gene, V gene, clone size, CDR3 protein, CDR3 DNA. The D gene is left open where the match is weak. The size field is filled for only some rows; it gives once, few, many or a size class.

>TRBJ2-3|TRBD2|TRBV27|NA
CASKREGPFVGTDTQYF
TGTGCCAGCAAGCGGGAGGGACCTTTCGTTGGCACAGATACGCAGTATTTT
>TRBJ1-1|TRBD1|TRBV11-2|NA
CASLSTRGMNTEAFF
TGTGCCAGCCTGTCTACCAGGGGGATGAACACTGAAGCTTTCTTT
>TRBJ2-7|NA|TRBV4-1|NA
CASRGTESNEQYF
TGCGCCAGCCGGGGGACAGAGTCGAACGAGCAGTACTTC
>TRBJ2-3|NA|TRBV11-2|NA
CASGKEFTDTQYF
TGTGCCAGCGGTAAAGAGTTCACAGATACGCAGTATTTT
>TRBJ2-7|TRBD1|TRBV4-3|NA
CASSQDRDRETYEQYF
TGCGCCAGCAGCCAAGACCGGGACAGGGAGACCTACGAGCAGTACTTC
>TRBJ2-5|TRBD2|TRBV25-1|once
CASSTQGTSVGKTQYF
TGTGCCAGCAGTACCCAGGGGACTAGCGTGGGGAAGACCCAGTACTTC
>TRBJ1-3|NA|TRBV21-1|NA
CASSSRQGRPGNTIYF
TGTGCCAGCAGCTCACGACAGGGGAGGCCTGGAAACACCATATATTTT
>TRBJ2-7|TRBD1|TRBV6-5|NA
CASSYPDRNEQYF
TGTGCCAGCAGTTACCCGGACAGGAACGAGCAGTACTTC
>TRBJ2-5|NA|TRBV6-4|NA
CASSYSRETQYF
TGTGCCAGCAGTTATTCTAGGGAGACCCAGTACTTC
>TRBJ2-7|NA|TRBV6-5|NA
CASRASALSYEQYF
TGTGCCAGCAGGGCCAGCGCTCTCTCCTACGAGCAGTACTTC
>TRBJ2-3|NA|TRBV5-6|few
CASSHTSTDTQYF
TGTGCCAGCAGCCATACTAGCACAGATACGCAGTATTTT
>TRBJ2-7|TRBD1|TRBV4-1|few
CASSQDRGPLSGEQYF
TGCGCCAGCAGCCAAGACAGGGGGCCCCTATCCGGCGAGCAGTACTTC
>TRBJ2-7|TRBD2|TRBV14|NA
CASSQERGLADEQYF
TGTGCCAGCAGCCAAGAGAGAGGACTAGCGGACGAGCAGTACTTC
>TRBJ2-7|TRBD1|TRBV6-1|few
CASSVLGTGDEQYF
TGTGCCAGCAGTGTTCTCGGGACAGGGGACGAGCAGTACTTC
>TRBJ1-1|NA|TRBV18|NA
CASSPGSPNTEAFF
TGTGCCAGCTCACCGGGGAGCCCGAACACTGAAGCTTTCTTT
>TRBJ2-1|TRBD2|TRBV13|NA
CASSSKREGRNEQFF
TGTGCCAGCAGTTCAAAGCGGGAGGGCCGGAATGAGCAGTTCTTC
>TRBJ2-7|NA|TRBV5-1|NA
CASSLAPVSYEQYF
TGCGCCAGCAGCTTGGCACCGGTCTCCTACGAGCAGTACTTC
>TRBJ2-7|NA|TRBV5-1|NA
CASSLANRGNEQYF
TGCGCCAGCAGCTTGGCCAATAGGGGCAACGAGCAGTACTTC
>TRBJ1-2|TRBD1|TRBV2|NA
CATQEGQGRGDDF
TGTGCCACCCAAGAGGGACAGGGCCGGGGGGATGACTTC
>TRBJ2-2|TRBD2|TRBV9|NA
CASSVALAGLNTGELFF
TGTGCCAGCAGCGTAGCACTAGCGGGACTTAACACCGGGGAGCTGTTTTTT
>TRBJ1-1|NA|TRBV6-6|NA
CASKEGQWKGTEAFF
TGTGCCAGCAAGGAGGGGCAGTGGAAGGGGACTGAAGCTTTCTTT
>TRBJ2-5|TRBD2|TRBV7-9|once
CASSLRLAAQETQYF
TGTGCCAGCAGCTTAAGACTAGCGGCCCAAGAGACCCAGTACTTC
>TRBJ2-1|TRBD1|TRBV5-1|NA
CASSREGGTGGSYNEQFF
TGCGCCAGCAGCCGAGAAGGAGGGACAGGTGGGTCCTACAATGAGCAGTTCTTC
>TRBJ2-1|TRBD2|TRBV4-3|NA
CASSQEGLAGVGGLFF
TGCGCCAGCAGCCAAGAGGGACTAGCGGGAGTAGGAGGCTTGTTCTTC
>TRBJ2-7|NA|TRBV6-1|NA
CATNPGQGGEQYF
TGTGCCACCAATCCCGGACAGGGAGGGGAGCAGTACTTC